Listed here are 30 T cell receptor beta chains from one sample, sequenced in a study of blood T cell repertoires in COVID-19. Here immunoSEQ multiplex PCR was the method, and the copy in TCRdb shows in-frame clones only, minus some. The sample consists of about 160,000 clones, over 75% of them appearing once. The sample comprised peripheral blood. The receptors originated from a man in his 60s with active or convalescent COVID-19.

The J gene is TRBJ1-5, the V gene TRBV6-5, with TRBD1 matching over 7 bases. Trimming removed 6 bases from V and 0 bases from J; junction bases left unmatched: 5. Germline V gives CDR1 MNHEY, CDR2 SVGAGI. The CDR3 spans 15 residues. In DNA form, the CDR3 reads TGTGCCAGCAGGACCGGGACAGATAGCAATCAGCCCCAGCATTTT. Its protein product is CASRTGTDSNQPQHF.

The genes are TRBV3-1 (or the pseudogene TRBV3-2) and TRBJ1-6; D call uncertain. V lost 1 base and J lost 8, with 18 bases in between. This CDR3 comprises 17 residues. Germline assignment: CDR1 LGHDT and CDR2 YNNKEL (reference sequence). CDR3 DNA: TGTGCCAGCAGCCAAGGGGGTACCCTAGCGGGGTATTCACCCCTCCACTTT. Residues: CASSQGGTLAGYSPLHF.

The chain employs TRBV5-1 and TRBJ1-3, with D hard to call. The germline V gene encodes CDR1 SGHRS and CDR2 YFSETQ. Trimming shortened V by 4 bases and J by 0 bases, and 11 bases separated the two germline ends. This CDR3 has 15 amino acids. This chain's CDR3 is CASSAAGDSGNTIYF. In DNA form, the CDR3 reads TGCGCCAGCAGCGCGGCCGGGGACTCTGGAAACACCATATATTTT.

V gene TRBV19 combines with J gene TRBJ1-4, with a possible D match to TRBD1 (5 bases). The V and J ends lost 3 bases and 12 bases respectively, with 20 bases between them. This CDR3 has 15 residues. Germline V gives CDR1 LNHDA, CDR2 SQIVND (reference sequence). DNA for the CDR3: TGTGCCAGTAGTATGTCGACAGCTCAAGTTTCGGAACTGTTTTTT. Translation gives CASSMSTAQVSELFF.

This chain uses TRBV5-1 with TRBJ2-1, with 7 bases matching TRBD1. V lost 0 bases, J lost 9 bases, and 3 bases stayed unmatched. This CDR3 is 13 amino acids long. Germline values: CDR1 SGHRS, CDR2 YFSETQ. The CDR3 DNA reads as TGCGCCAGCAGCTTGGAGCCAGGGGGTGAGCAGTTCTTC. Translation: CASSLEPGGEQFF. The variable domain in full, with the rest retrieved from reference TRBV5-1 and TRBJ2-1, is KAGVTQTPRYLIKTRGQQVTLSCSPISGHRSVSWYQQTPGQGLQFLFEYFSETQRNKGNFPGRFSGRQFSNSRSEMNVSTLELGDSALYLCASSLEPGGEQFFGPGTRLTVL.

Ten or more counts support this clone. The chain carries TRBV7-2 and TRBJ2-3; 14 bases align to TRBD2. Germline values: CDR1 SGHTA, CDR2 FQGNSA. The CDR3 has 19 amino acids. V lost 6 bases and J lost 0; bases outside the gene matches: 11. In DNA form, the CDR3 reads TGTGCCAGCAGTTACTACGGGACTAGCGGGAGAACTAGCACAGATACGCAGTATTTT. This gives the protein CASSYYGTSGRTSTDTQYF.

CDR3 nucleotides: TGTGCCAGCTCCGGACAGGGCTACGAGCAGTACTTC. The encoded protein is CASSGQGYEQYF. V and J are TRBV28 and TRBJ2-7; 8 bases are a match to TRBD1. The germline gives CDR1 MDHEN, CDR2 SYDVKM. V lost 8 bases to trimming and J lost 3 bases; unmatched junction nucleotides: 3. The CDR3 is 12 amino acids.

This chain connects TRBV15 to TRBJ2-2, with unresolved D. The CDR3 has 14 amino acids. Trimming took off 0 bases at V and 5 bases at J, with 7 bases between the two ends. The germline V gene encodes CDR1 LNHNV and CDR2 YYDKDF (reference sequence). Written as DNA, the CDR3 is TGTGCCACCAGCAGAGATTCCGGGACCGGGGAGCTGTTTTTT. Translated, it gives CATSRDSGTGELFF.

The chain combines TRBV7-8 with TRBJ2-3, with 9 bases identical to TRBD1. Trimming at V came to 3 bases and at J to 6 bases, leaving 7 bases not matched to a gene. Germline V gene lookup returns CDR1 SGHVS and CDR2 FQNEAQ. There are 15 residues in the CDR3. Here the CDR3 reads CASSFPPGQGDTQYF. CDR3 nucleotide sequence: TGTGCCAGCAGCTTTCCTCCGGGACAGGGTGATACGCAGTATTTT.

This rearrangement joins TRBV7-3 to TRBJ2-7, with D unclear. Between the trimmed V and J ends, which lost 2 bases and 5 bases, there was a span of 10 bases. Germline V gene sequence: CDR1 SGHTA, CDR2 FQGTGA. CDR3 size: 13 residues. The CDR3 protein is CASSLLGSDEQYF. The CDR3 DNA sequence: TGTGCCAGCAGCTTATTGGGCAGTGACGAGCAGTACTTC.

The J gene is TRBJ2-5, the V gene TRBV20-1; TRBD2 aligns across 7 bases. The length of the CDR3 is 14 residues. Germline loops: CDR1 DFQATT, CDR2 SNEGSKA (reference sequence). Germline trimming cut 3 bases from V and 4 bases from J; bases unmatched to any gene: 8. The CDR3 reads CSASLGGSAETQYF. CDR3 in DNA: TGCAGTGCTAGTTTGGGGGGGAGTGCAGAGACCCAGTACTTC.

This chain links TRBV6-1 with TRBJ1-2; D is ambiguous. V lost 3 bases to trimming and J lost 2 bases, with 13 bases between them. The CDR3 runs to 15 residues. From germline, CDR1 is MNHNS and CDR2 SASEGT. DNA of the CDR3: TGTGCCAGCAGTGACGCCGGAACTACCAACTATGGCTACACCTTC. This encodes CASSDAGTTNYGYTF.

The CDR3 region is CASRNGTKTQYF. The CDR3 bases are TGTGCCAGCAGGAACGGTACGAAGACCCAGTACTTC. The chain recombines TRBV11-2 with TRBJ2-5; D gene uncertain. This CDR3 is 12 amino acids long. Germline loops: CDR1 SGHAT, CDR2 FQNNGV. V gave up 6 bases and J gave up 6 bases, with 11 bases separating them.

The chain joins TRBV18 to TRBJ1-3; D remains unclear. V was cut by 0 bases and J by 0 bases, with 9 bases left in between. CDR3 size: 16 residues. The germline gives CDR1 KGHSH, CDR2 LQKENI. CDR3 sequence (DNA): TGTGCCAGCTCACCACCGCGGGTGGCCTCTGGAAACACCATATATTTT. This encodes CASSPPRVASGNTIYF.

The chain joins TRBV7-9 to TRBJ2-7; D gene uncertain. V lost 6 bases, J lost 3 bases, and 9 bases lay in between. CDR1 is SEHNR, CDR2 FQNEAQ, per germline (reference sequence). The length of the CDR3 is 12 residues. This CDR3 reads CASSSPIYEQYF. In DNA form, the CDR3 reads TGTGCCAGCAGTAGCCCGATCTACGAGCAGTACTTC.

The chain carries TRBV18 and TRBJ2-3, with 7 bases lining up with TRBD2. The V gene's germline CDR1 is KGHSH and CDR2 LQKENI. With V trimmed by 5 bases and J by 0 bases, 11 bases remained unmatched. CDR3 length: 17 amino acids. This CDR3 reads CASSSPGRLYSTDTQYF. CDR3 in DNA: TGTGCCAGCTCATCCCCCGGGAGGCTCTATAGCACAGATACGCAGTATTTT.

A few counts support this clone. This rearrangement joins TRBV3-1 (or the pseudogene TRBV3-2) to TRBJ2-7, with D uncertain. V lost 0 bases and J lost 0, with 6 bases in between. The CDR3 runs to 14 residues. Germline V gene data show CDR1 as LGHDT and CDR2 as YNNKEL (reference sequence). The CDR3 reads CASSQDLGSYEQYF. The CDR3 region has the DNA TGTGCCAGCAGCCAAGATCTAGGCTCCTACGAGCAGTACTTC.

J is TRBJ1-5 and V is TRBV6-6, with D perhaps matching TRBD1 (6 bases). Germline CDR1 is MNHNY and CDR2 is SVGAGI (reference sequence). V was cut by 2 bases and J by 0 bases, with 11 bases left in between. CDR3 length equals 16 residues. CDR3 in DNA: TGTGCCAGCAGTTACGGACAGCCGAATAGCAATCAGCCCCAGCATTTT. It yields the protein CASSYGQPNSNQPQHF.

The rearrangement uses TRBV15 and TRBJ2-3; a possible D gene is TRBD2 (7 bases). The closer fit of TRBJ2-5 to the DNA end suggests the J call may be wrong. The CDR3 extends over 15 amino acids. Germline V gene sequence: CDR1 LNHNV, CDR2 YYDKDF (reference sequence). CDR3 sequence: CATSRGRGGQETQYF. The CDR3 nucleotides read TGTGCCACCAGCAGGGGGAGGGGGGGACAAGAGACCCAGTACTTC.

This clone was observed a single time. V gene TRBV19 combines with J gene TRBJ2-1; 8 nucleotides line up with TRBD2. This CDR3 region has 15 residues. The germline gives CDR1 LNHDA, CDR2 SQIVND (reference sequence). After removal of 7 bases from V and 0 bases from J, the junction contained 5 bases not matched to a gene. The CDR3 sequence: CASTASGFSYNEQFF. In DNA form, the CDR3 reads TGTGCCAGTACGGCTAGCGGGTTCTCCTACAATGAGCAGTTCTTC.

V is TRBV18 and J is TRBJ1-2; the D gene is possibly TRBD1 (6 bases). V lost 3 bases and J lost 4, with 12 bases in between. CDR1 is KGHSH, CDR2 LQKENI, per germline. This CDR3 has 14 amino acids. The CDR3 protein is CASSPDQDSYGYTF. As DNA, the CDR3 is TGTGCCAGCTCACCGGATCAGGACAGCTATGGCTACACCTTC.

The rearrangement uses TRBV9 and TRBJ2-1; 9 bases fit TRBD2. Germline V gives CDR1 SGDLS, CDR2 YYNGEE. The CDR3 extends over 15 amino acids. V was clipped by 2 bases and J by 4 bases; unmatched bases: 4. The CDR3 spells CASSVSGGPYNEQFF. As DNA, the CDR3 is TGTGCCAGCAGCGTTAGCGGGGGACCTTACAATGAGCAGTTCTTC.

The J gene is TRBJ2-1, the V gene TRBV20-1; 9 nucleotides match TRBD2. With V trimmed by 3 bases and J by 2 bases, 5 bases remained unmatched. The CDR3 totals 15 residues. Germline-derived CDR1 and CDR2 are DFQATT and SNEGSKA (reference sequence). CDR3 amino acids: CSASLPSGAYNEQFF. The CDR3 coding sequence is TGCAGTGCTAGTCTTCCTAGCGGGGCCTACAATGAGCAGTTCTTC.

The rearrangement links TRBV7-3 to TRBJ2-3; D perhaps matches TRBD1 (7 bases). This CDR3 is built from 14 residues. Trimming removed 5 bases at V and 5 bases at J, with 14 bases between. CDR1 is SGHTA, CDR2 FQGTGA, per germline. The CDR3 reads CASSVTGREDTQYF. As DNA, the CDR3 is TGTGCCAGCAGCGTGACAGGGCGGGAAGATACGCAGTATTTT.

This rearrangement joins TRBV3-1 (or the pseudogene TRBV3-2) to TRBJ1-6; 8 nucleotides match TRBD1. This CDR3 has 15 residues. CDR1 is LGHDT and CDR2 is YNNKEL in the germline V gene (reference sequence). The junction had 8 bases not matched to a gene; V was cut back by 3 bases and J by 10 bases. The DNA of the CDR3 is TGTGCCAGCAGCCAGGACAGGGTAGGGGGGTCACCCCTCCACTTT. This gives the protein CASSQDRVGGSPLHF.

The chain uses TRBV5-1 and TRBJ1-2, with D perhaps TRBD1 (5 bases). Between the trimmed V and J ends, which lost 5 bases and 5 bases, there was a span of 13 bases. Germline V gene sequence: CDR1 SGHRS, CDR2 YFSETQ. There are 13 residues in the CDR3. DNA for the CDR3: TGCGCCAGCAGGAAGACAGCCTTATATGGCTACACCTTC. Amino acids: CASRKTALYGYTF. Combining the CDR3 with reference TRBV5-1 and TRBJ1-2 gives the whole variable domain KAGVTQTPRYLIKTRGQQVTLSCSPISGHRSVSWYQQTPGQGLQFLFEYFSETQRNKGNFPGRFSGRQFSNSRSEMNVSTLELGDSALYLCASRKTALYGYTFGSGTRLTVV.

This sequence joins TRBV5-8 and TRBJ2-1; TRBD1 might be the D (9 bases). Germline values: CDR1 SGHTS, CDR2 YDEGEE. Trimming removed 0 bases from V and 6 bases from J, with 28 bases in between. The CDR3 is made up of 20 amino acids. CDR3 nucleotides: TGTGCCAGCAGCTTGGGGACGGGACAGGGCGGATTGGCGGGAGGCAATGAGCAGTTCTTC. This encodes CASSLGTGQGGLAGGNEQFF.

The CDR3 coding sequence is TGTGCCAGCAGCTGGACAGGGCTGGTGAACACTGAAGCTTTCTTT. This gives the protein CASSWTGLVNTEAFF. The chain couples TRBV5-5 to TRBJ1-1; 8 nucleotides align to TRBD1. Losses at the gene ends were 3 bases for V and 0 bases for J; bases not matched to a gene: 4. The CDR3 sequence is 15 residues long. Germline V gene lookup returns CDR1 SGHKS and CDR2 YYEKEE (reference sequence).

This clone was recorded at least ten times. The V call is TRBV19, the J call TRBJ1-1, with D maybe TRBD1 (5 bases). CDR3 length equals 12 residues. Germline CDR1 and CDR2: LNHDA and SQIVND (reference sequence). Trimming took off 8 bases at V and 0 bases at J, with 7 bases between the two ends. CDR3 bases: TGTGCCAGTCAGGGCATGAACACTGAAGCTTTCTTT. Translating gives CASQGMNTEAFF.

In its sample, this clone was seen once. This chain joins TRBV5-1 and TRBJ2-3; a possible D gene is TRBD1 (5 bases). With 0 bases removed from V and 2 bases from J, the gap between germline ends came to 7 bases. Germline-derived CDR1 and CDR2 are SGHRS and YFSETQ. The CDR3 sequence is 14 residues long. Here the CDR3 DNA reads TGCGCCAGCAGCTTGGGACAGACCACAGATACGCAGTATTTT. Its protein is CASSLGQTTDTQYF.